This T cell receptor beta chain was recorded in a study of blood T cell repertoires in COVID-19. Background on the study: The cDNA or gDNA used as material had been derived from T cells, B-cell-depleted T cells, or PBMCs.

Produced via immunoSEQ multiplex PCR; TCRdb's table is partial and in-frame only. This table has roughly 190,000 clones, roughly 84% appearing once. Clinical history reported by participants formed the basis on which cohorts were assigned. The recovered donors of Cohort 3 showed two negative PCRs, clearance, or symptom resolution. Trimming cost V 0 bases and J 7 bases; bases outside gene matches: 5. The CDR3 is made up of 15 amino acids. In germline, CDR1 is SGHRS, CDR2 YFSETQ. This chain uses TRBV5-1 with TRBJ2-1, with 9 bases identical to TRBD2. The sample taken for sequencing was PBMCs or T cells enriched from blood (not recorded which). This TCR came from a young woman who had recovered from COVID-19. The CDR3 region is CASSLGAGGMNEQFF. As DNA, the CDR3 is TGCGCCAGCAGCTTGGGAGCGGGGGGTATGAATGAGCAGTTCTTC.